The present entry profiles one T cell receptor beta chain with its context. These data come from a study of blood T cell repertoires in COVID-19. Across the whole study: Material from acute and convalescent COVID-19 was sourced from the United States, Italy and Spain. Nucleic acid was either cDNA or gDNA, and it came from T cells, B-cell-depleted T cells, or PBMCs.

Per the authors' pipeline: The authors estimated nucleated cell counts from reference gene primer amplification. Sequencing used immunoSEQ multiplex PCR; TCRdb keeps in-frame clones, though not all of them. D and trimming were read from the DNA, whereas the V and J calls and clone size are those reported in that table. The sample lists around 130,000 clones, less than 90% seen once, with more than 1.5% in the top ten. The V end was cut by 9 bases, the J end by 0 bases, with 15 bases between. The CDR3 covers 15 residues. Germline CDR1 reads MRHNA; CDR2 reads SNTAGT. Sequencing was performed on peripheral blood. This receptor was taken from a man aged 65 to 85 with acute or convalescent COVID-19. This rearrangement joins TRBV6-4 to TRBJ2-4; D gene unclear. CDR3 loop: CARTPVVLAKNIQYF. The DNA for the CDR3 is TGTGCCAGAACACCAGTGGTGCTAGCCAAAAACATTCAGTACTTC.